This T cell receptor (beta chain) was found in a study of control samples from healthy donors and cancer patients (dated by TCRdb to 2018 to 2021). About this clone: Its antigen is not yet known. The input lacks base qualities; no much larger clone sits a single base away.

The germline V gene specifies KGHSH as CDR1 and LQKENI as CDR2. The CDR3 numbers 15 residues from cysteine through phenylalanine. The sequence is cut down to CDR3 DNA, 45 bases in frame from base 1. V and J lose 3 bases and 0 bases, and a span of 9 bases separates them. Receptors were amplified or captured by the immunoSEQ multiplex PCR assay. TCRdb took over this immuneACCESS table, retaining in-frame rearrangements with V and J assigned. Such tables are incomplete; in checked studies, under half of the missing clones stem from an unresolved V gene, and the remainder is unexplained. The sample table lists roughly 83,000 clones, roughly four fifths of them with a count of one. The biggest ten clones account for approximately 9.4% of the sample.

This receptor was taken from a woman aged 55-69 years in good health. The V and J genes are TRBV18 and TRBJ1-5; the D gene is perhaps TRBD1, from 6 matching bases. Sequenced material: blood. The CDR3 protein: CASSPPGHSNQPQHF. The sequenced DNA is TGTGCCAGCTCACCCCCGGGACATAGCAATCAGCCCCAGCATTTT.